This T cell receptor beta chain originates from a study of blood T cell repertoires in COVID-19. About the research overall: The samples span acute and convalescent COVID-19 from the United States, Italy and Spain. T cells, B-cell-depleted T cells, or PBMCs supplied cDNA or gDNA.

This clone occurred many times. CDR3 length equals 15 residues. Germline V gene sequence: CDR1 MNHNS, CDR2 SASEGT. V shed 2 bases and J shed 6 bases, with 16 bases lying between them. As processed by the authors: Amplification from reference gene primers served as the basis for estimated nucleated cell counts. TCRdb's copy holds only in-frame clones and misses some; the assay was immunoSEQ multiplex PCR. V and J calls and clone size are given by that table; D and trimming were obtained from the DNA. This sample yields more than 45,000 clones, of which 86% are seen a single time; more than 15% belongs to the top ten.

This chain links TRBV6-1 with TRBJ1-1; no clear D gene. This clonotype was sampled from a man in his 60s with active or convalescent COVID-19. Material for sequencing was peripheral blood. The CDR3 here is CASSEYYPGLPEAFF. The CDR3 DNA is TGTGCCAGCAGTGAATATTATCCAGGACTCCCTGAAGCTTTCTTT.